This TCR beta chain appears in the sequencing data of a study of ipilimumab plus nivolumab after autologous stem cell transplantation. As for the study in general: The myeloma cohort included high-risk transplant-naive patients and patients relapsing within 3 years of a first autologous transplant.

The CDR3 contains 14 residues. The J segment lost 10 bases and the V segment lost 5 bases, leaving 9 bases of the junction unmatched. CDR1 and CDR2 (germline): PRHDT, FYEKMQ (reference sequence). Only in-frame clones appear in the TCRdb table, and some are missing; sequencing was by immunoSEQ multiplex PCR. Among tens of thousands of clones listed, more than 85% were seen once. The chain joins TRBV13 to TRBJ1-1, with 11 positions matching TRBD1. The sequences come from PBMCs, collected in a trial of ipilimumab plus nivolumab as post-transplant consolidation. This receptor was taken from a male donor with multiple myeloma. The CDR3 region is CASSPWTGGGGAFF. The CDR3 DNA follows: TGTGCCAGCAGCCCCTGGACAGGGGGCGGTGGAGCTTTCTTT.